The T cell receptor (beta chain) described here comes from a study of blood T cell repertoires in COVID-19. Study-level information: The origin of the acute and convalescent COVID-19 samples was the United States, Italy and Spain. PBMCs, B-cell-depleted T cells, or T cells provided the cDNA or gDNA that made up the material.

Sequencing was performed with immunoSEQ multiplex PCR; in TCRdb, only in-frame clones are kept and a portion is missing. Seen here are 100,000 or so clones, about three quarters observed once, and the top ten hold roughly a fifth. CDR3 length: 13 residues. The V end was cut by 5 bases, the J end by 1 base, with 8 bases between. In the case of this clone: Other DNA sequences in the sample encode the same CDR3.

This receptor was taken from a woman in her 70s with acute or convalescent COVID-19. This rearrangement joins TRBV12-3 or TRBV12-4 to TRBJ1-1; possible D gene TRBD1, 5 bases. Sequencing input: peripheral blood. CDR3 DNA: TGTGCCAGCAGTAATACAGGGAACACTGAAGCTTTCTTT. It translates to CASSNTGNTEAFF.